The 5 T cell receptor beta chains below were found in one sample sequenced in a study of T cell responses to AZD1222 COVID-19 vaccine. This table comes from immunoSEQ multiplex PCR, and its TCRdb copy is limited to in-frame clones, with some not included. The repertoire consists of 120,000 or so clones, with roughly nine tenths occurring once and the leading ten covering roughly a quarter. Sequenced here: peripheral blood, sampled on day 0 of AZD1222 vaccination. These receptors all stem from an adult in good health.

The genes are TRBV7-9 and TRBJ1-6, with a weak D call TRBD1 (6 bases). V was trimmed by 7 bases and J by 8 bases, leaving 9 bases between them. Germline V gives CDR1 SEHNR, CDR2 FQNEAQ (reference sequence). The CDR3 sequence is 12 residues long. The CDR3 coding sequence is TGTGCCAGCACCAGACAGGATTCACCCCTCCACTTT. Its translation: CASTRQDSPLHF.

The CDR3 loop reads CASSSLLRTGTYEQYF. The CDR3 DNA reads as TGTGCCAGCAGCTCCCTCCTCCGGACGGGGACCTACGAGCAGTACTTC. The genes are TRBV11-2 and TRBJ2-7; TRBD2 is a possible D gene (5 bases). The germline CDR1 and CDR2 sequences are SGHAT and FQNNGV. The length of the CDR3 is 16 residues. V was trimmed by 4 bases and J by 2 bases, leaving 18 bases between them.

CDR3 sequence reads: CSVVGVAGINYGYTF. The CDR3 nucleotides are TGCAGCGTTGTAGGAGTGGCGGGGATTAACTATGGCTACACCTTC. This chain uses TRBV29-1 with TRBJ1-2; D uncertain. V was shortened by 4 bases and J by 1 base, with 16 bases between the two germline ends. The CDR3 has 15 amino acids. Germline values: CDR1 SQVTM, CDR2 ANQGSEA.

The chain couples TRBV18 to TRBJ2-2; D is undetermined. The CDR3 length is 14 residues. Germline V lookup: CDR1 KGHSH, CDR2 LQKENI. Trimming removed 3 bases from V and 3 bases from J, with 8 bases in between. The CDR3 protein is CASSPDLYTGELFF. CDR3 DNA sequence: TGTGCCAGCTCACCCGATCTATACACCGGGGAGCTGTTTTTT.

The rearrangement joins TRBV4-2 to TRBJ2-7, with D unresolved. CDR1 is LGHNA, CDR2 YNFKEQ, per germline. The CDR3 runs 14 residues. V dropped 6 bases and J dropped 6 bases, with 18 bases sitting between them. For the CDR3, the DNA is TGTGCCAGCAGTATAGGGCTCCCGAGTCCCGAGCAGTACTTC. This codes for CASSIGLPSPEQYF.